Listed below are T cell receptor beta chains from one sample, sequenced in a study of T cell repertoires in cytomegalovirus infection. Their recognized antigens are unknown. One entry per CDR3 protein results from TCRdb running MiXCR on the reads. This sample has a few hundred thousand distinct CDR3 sequences, with approximately 40% found just once. The source was cultured PBMCs, collected from culture after CMV antigen stimulation. The receptors stem from a human donor in good health (CMV status not recorded). Some clones in this sample may be carry-over from other donors' samples. Both conserved end residues are trimmed from each CDR3. Fields, in order: J gene, D gene, V gene, CDR3 length, CDR3 protein. D genes are given only for firm matches.

j_call: TRBJ2-3
d_call: TRBD2
v_call: TRBV4-3
cdr3_length: 15
cdr3_aa: ASSHLLAGFSTDTQY

j_call: TRBJ2-2
d_call: NA
v_call: TRBV11-2
cdr3_length: 12
cdr3_aa: ASSFIRSAGELF

j_call: TRBJ1-2
d_call: NA
v_call: TRBV5-6
cdr3_length: 11
cdr3_aa: ASSLTGFYGYT

j_call: TRBJ2-2
d_call: NA
v_call: TRBV2
cdr3_length: 10
cdr3_aa: ASRGLAGELF

j_call: TRBJ2-5
d_call: NA
v_call: TRBV7-2
cdr3_length: 13
cdr3_aa: ASSLVGPYQETQY

j_call: TRBJ2-3
d_call: TRBD1
v_call: TRBV6-2/TRBV6-3
cdr3_length: 14
cdr3_aa: ASTSRDREDSDTQY

j_call: TRBJ1-1
d_call: NA
v_call: TRBV7-2
cdr3_length: 15
cdr3_aa: ASSDGLPEVGDTEAF

j_call: TRBJ1-6
d_call: NA
v_call: TRBV6-2/TRBV6-3
cdr3_length: 14
cdr3_aa: ASSFYHGRVDSPLH

j_call: TRBJ1-5
d_call: NA
v_call: TRBV7-2
cdr3_length: 13
cdr3_aa: ASSSRTYSNQPQH

j_call: TRBJ1-1
d_call: NA
v_call: TRBV7-2
cdr3_length: 13
cdr3_aa: ASSLTGLGVAEAF

j_call: TRBJ2-3
d_call: NA
v_call: TRBV27
cdr3_length: 13
cdr3_aa: ASSLTLLFTDTQY

j_call: TRBJ2-2
d_call: NA
v_call: TRBV7-2
cdr3_length: 10
cdr3_aa: ASSFMGGELF

j_call: TRBJ2-2
d_call: NA
v_call: TRBV7-2
cdr3_length: 12
cdr3_aa: ASSYGSDTGELF

j_call: TRBJ1-1
d_call: NA
v_call: TRBV6-2/TRBV6-3
cdr3_length: 11
cdr3_aa: ASSTSFGTEAF

j_call: TRBJ2-3
d_call: NA
v_call: TRBV20-1
cdr3_length: 13
cdr3_aa: SARRDLARTDTQY

j_call: TRBJ1-2
d_call: NA
v_call: TRBV6-2/TRBV6-3
cdr3_length: 13
cdr3_aa: ASSYWAGPDYGYT

j_call: TRBJ2-5
d_call: TRBD2
v_call: TRBV5-1
cdr3_length: 10
cdr3_aa: ASSWEGETQY

j_call: TRBJ2-3
d_call: TRBD2
v_call: TRBV4-1
cdr3_length: 16
cdr3_aa: ASSQSPGGGVFGDTQY

j_call: TRBJ2-1
d_call: TRBD2
v_call: TRBV20-1
cdr3_length: 11
cdr3_aa: SAGTSGSYEQF

j_call: TRBJ2-7
d_call: NA
v_call: TRBV20-1
cdr3_length: 11
cdr3_aa: SAFDSTLGEQY

j_call: TRBJ2-5
d_call: NA
v_call: TRBV12-3/TRBV12-4
cdr3_length: 11
cdr3_aa: ASSRQLQETQY

j_call: TRBJ1-3
d_call: NA
v_call: TRBV7-2
cdr3_length: 11
cdr3_aa: ASSFSGGNTIY

j_call: TRBJ2-3
d_call: TRBD2
v_call: TRBV10-3
cdr3_length: 13
cdr3_aa: AISRLAGDTDTQY

j_call: TRBJ2-1
d_call: TRBD2
v_call: TRBV20-1
cdr3_length: 11
cdr3_aa: SAIAGGPNEQF

j_call: TRBJ2-3
d_call: NA
v_call: TRBV4-3
cdr3_length: 13
cdr3_aa: ASSQDWRNTDTQY

j_call: TRBJ1-1
d_call: NA
v_call: TRBV5-1
cdr3_length: 11
cdr3_aa: ASSSTRVGEAF

j_call: TRBJ1-4
d_call: TRBD1
v_call: TRBV5-4
cdr3_length: 14
cdr3_aa: ASSLGPGQANEKLF

j_call: TRBJ1-2
d_call: NA
v_call: TRBV11-3
cdr3_length: 12
cdr3_aa: ASSPEKANYGYT

j_call: TRBJ2-7
d_call: NA
v_call: TRBV7-2
cdr3_length: 11
cdr3_aa: ASSLGRSREQY

j_call: TRBJ2-4
d_call: NA
v_call: TRBV20-1
cdr3_length: 13
cdr3_aa: SATTEPIAKNIQY

j_call: TRBJ1-2
d_call: NA
v_call: TRBV4-1
cdr3_length: 15
cdr3_aa: ASSHRVAGSANYGYT

j_call: TRBJ2-7
d_call: TRBD1
v_call: TRBV7-2
cdr3_length: 17
cdr3_aa: ASSLIGWDRGSQPGEQY

j_call: TRBJ1-3
d_call: TRBD1
v_call: TRBV7-9
cdr3_length: 14
cdr3_aa: ASSPTRGLAGNTIY

j_call: TRBJ2-1
d_call: TRBD2
v_call: TRBV5-5
cdr3_length: 13
cdr3_aa: ASSFRGGTYNEQF

j_call: TRBJ1-5
d_call: TRBD1
v_call: TRBV28
cdr3_length: 12
cdr3_aa: ASSFRQGVEPQH

j_call: TRBJ2-1
d_call: NA
v_call: TRBV11-3
cdr3_length: 14
cdr3_aa: ASSLAGGPNNNEQF

j_call: TRBJ2-5
d_call: TRBD2
v_call: TRBV15
cdr3_length: 13
cdr3_aa: ATSTRGGGQETQY

j_call: TRBJ2-3
d_call: NA
v_call: TRBV12-3/TRBV12-4
cdr3_length: 14
cdr3_aa: ASSLLSSASTDTQY

j_call: TRBJ1-1
d_call: NA
v_call: TRBV19
cdr3_length: 14
cdr3_aa: ASSRGVQGAGGEAF

j_call: TRBJ2-2
d_call: TRBD2
v_call: TRBV7-2
cdr3_length: 13
cdr3_aa: ASSPSGGTTGELF

j_call: TRBJ2-2
d_call: TRBD1
v_call: TRBV12-3/TRBV12-4
cdr3_length: 12
cdr3_aa: ASSPQGDTGELF

j_call: TRBJ1-5
d_call: TRBD1
v_call: TRBV28
cdr3_length: 12
cdr3_aa: ASRTGLGIQPQH

j_call: TRBJ2-1
d_call: TRBD2
v_call: TRBV20-1
cdr3_length: 12
cdr3_aa: SASGGKTYNEQF

j_call: TRBJ2-3
d_call: NA
v_call: TRBV7-8
cdr3_length: 15
cdr3_aa: ASSTAPASGSTDTQY

j_call: TRBJ2-5
d_call: NA
v_call: TRBV7-9
cdr3_length: 13
cdr3_aa: ASIQRGDGGETQY

j_call: TRBJ1-5
d_call: NA
v_call: TRBV11-2
cdr3_length: 13
cdr3_aa: ASSYGTNSNQPQH

j_call: TRBJ2-7
d_call: NA
v_call: TRBV7-2
cdr3_length: 12
cdr3_aa: ASSLVRQSYEQY